This is a list of T cell receptor beta chains from one sample in a study of shared clonotypes between healthy human individuals. Data came from immunoSEQ multiplex PCR; TCRdb stores just in-frame clones and leaves some out. Counted here are about 800,000 clones, 90% to 98% occurring once; the ten biggest clones make up less than 0.25%. The material sequenced was naive CD8+ T cells sorted from blood. These receptors were collected from a young man in good health. The CDR3 runs from the conserved cysteine through the conserved F or W. A D gene is named only where the DNA matches it firmly. Some rows have no size entry. The others give once, few or many, or a class for an expanded clone.

TGTGCCAGCAGTTTACAAGCGGGAGATATACAAGAGACCCAGTACTTC	CASSLQAGDIQETQYF	.	TRBJ2-5	TRBD2	TRBV27
TGTGCCAGCAGCCGAACCGGGACTAGCGGGCCCGGCAACTACAATGAGCAGTTCTTC	CASSRTGTSGPGNYNEQFF	.	TRBJ2-1	TRBD2	TRBV7-9
TGCGCCAGCAGCCTGGGGACAGGGCCCTACGAGCAGTACTTC	CASSLGTGPYEQYF	.	TRBJ2-7	TRBD1	TRBV5-1
TGTGCCAGCAGCTTACATTCGGGGGGCGATAATCATGAGCAGTTCTTC	CASSLHSGGDNHEQFF	.	TRBJ2-1	.	TRBV7-2
TGTGCCAGCAGCTTAAGGCGGGAGGGCAACGCCGGGGAGCTGTTTTTT	CASSLRREGNAGELFF	.	TRBJ2-2	TRBD2	TRBV11-2
TGTGCCAGCAGCTCGGCCTCCTACGAGCAGTACTTC	CASSSASYEQYF	once	TRBJ2-7	.	TRBV5-4
TGTGCCAGTAGGACTAAGAGCTCCTACAATGAGCAGTTCTTC	CASRTKSSYNEQFF	.	TRBJ2-1	.	TRBV27
TGTGCCAGCAGTCTCCTAGCGGGAGATACGCAGTATTTT	CASSLLAGDTQYF	.	TRBJ2-3	TRBD2	TRBV6-5
TGTGCCAGCAAAGAAGGCCGAGGGATGAACACTGAAGCTTTCTTT	CASKEGRGMNTEAFF	.	TRBJ1-1	.	TRBV27
TGTGCCAGCAGCTCCCGACGGTCGGGAGGAACCTACGAGCAGTACTTC	CASSSRRSGGTYEQYF	.	TRBJ2-7	TRBD2	TRBV7-8
TGTGCCAGCAGCCCCCCTTACGGGGAAAGCTCCTACGAGCAGTACTTC	CASSPPYGESSYEQYF	.	TRBJ2-7	.	TRBV7-9
TGTGCCAGCAGCTTAGAGGGGGCTGGCGAGCAGTACTTC	CASSLEGAGEQYF	.	TRBJ2-7	TRBD1	TRBV7-6
TGCAGCGTTGGGACAGGTAATAGCAATCAGCCCCAGCATTTT	CSVGTGNSNQPQHF	.	TRBJ1-5	TRBD1	TRBV29-1
TGTGCCAGCAGTGAGGGCCGGGGGTATGAAGCTTTCTTT	CASSEGRGYEAFF	.	TRBJ1-1	.	TRBV2
TGTGCCAGCAGCTCGGCTTCCAGGATGAACACCGGGGAGCTGTTTTTT	CASSSASRMNTGELFF	.	TRBJ2-2	.	TRBV7-9
TGCGCCAGCAGCTTTCCTTCAGCGGGAGGGCCGAACGAGCAGTACTTC	CASSFPSAGGPNEQYF	.	TRBJ2-7	TRBD2	TRBV5-1
TGCGCCAGCAGCCCCGACGGGAATCAGCCCCAGCATTTT	CASSPDGNQPQHF	.	TRBJ1-5	.	TRBV10-2
TGTGCCAGCAGCGCCGGGCACGGAGAAAAACTGTTTTTT	CASSAGHGEKLFF	.	TRBJ1-4	.	TRBV5-4
TGTGCCAGCAGCCACGATGGCAGGGGCATGAACACTGAAGCTTTCTTT	CASSHDGRGMNTEAFF	.	TRBJ1-1	.	TRBV4-2
TGCAGCGTTGAGGGACAGGGGGTCACCTACGAGCAGTACTTC	CSVEGQGVTYEQYF	.	TRBJ2-7	TRBD1	TRBV29-1
TGTGCCAGCAGCCAAGAAACGGGTGAGGGCGAGACCCAGTACTTC	CASSQETGEGETQYF	.	TRBJ2-5	.	TRBV4-2
TGTGCCAGCAGCCCCCCGCCGACTAGCGCAAACGACAATGAGCAGTTCTTC	CASSPPPTSANDNEQFF	.	TRBJ2-1	TRBD2	TRBV7-6
TGCAGCGTTGTAGGGGGGGCTCTAGTCTATGGCTACACCTTC	CSVVGGALVYGYTF	.	TRBJ1-2	.	TRBV29-1
TGTGCCAGCAGTCATACTGACGAGCAGTACTTC	CASSHTDEQYF	.	TRBJ2-7	.	TRBV6-5
TGTGCCAGCAGCTTTAAGAGGTCTGGGGCGCGCCGGAACTATGGCTACACCTTC	CASSFKRSGARRNYGYTF	once	TRBJ1-2	.	TRBV5-6
TGTGCCAGCAGCCAGGGGACCGCCTATGGCTACACCTTC	CASSQGTAYGYTF	.	TRBJ1-2	.	TRBV5-6
TGTGCCAGCAGTTTTGGTGGAATGTCGTGGAACACTGAAGCTTTCTTT	CASSFGGMSWNTEAFF	.	TRBJ1-1	.	TRBV28
TGTGCCAGCAGCGTAGGACCCCCTTTGGATGAGCAGTTCTTC	CASSVGPPLDEQFF	.	TRBJ2-1	.	TRBV9